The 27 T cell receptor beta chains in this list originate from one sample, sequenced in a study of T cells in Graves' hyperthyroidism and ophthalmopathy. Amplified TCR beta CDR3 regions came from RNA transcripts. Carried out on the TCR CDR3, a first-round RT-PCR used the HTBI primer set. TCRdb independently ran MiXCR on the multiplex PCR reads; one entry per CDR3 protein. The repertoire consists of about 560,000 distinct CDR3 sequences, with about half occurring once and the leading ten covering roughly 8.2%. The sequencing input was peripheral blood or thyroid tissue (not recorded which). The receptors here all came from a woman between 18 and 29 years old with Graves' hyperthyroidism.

The CDR3 nucleotides read TGCAGTGCTAGTTCGGGACAGGGTTGGGCCACTGAAGCTTTCTTT. Residues: CSASSGQGWATEAFF. The chain is built from TRBV20-1 and TRBJ1-1; TRBD1 matches 9 bases. This CDR3 is built from 15 residues. The V and J ends lost 3 bases and 4 bases, in that order; junction bases with no gene match: 9. CDR1 is DFQATT and CDR2 is SNEGSKA in the germline V gene (reference sequence).

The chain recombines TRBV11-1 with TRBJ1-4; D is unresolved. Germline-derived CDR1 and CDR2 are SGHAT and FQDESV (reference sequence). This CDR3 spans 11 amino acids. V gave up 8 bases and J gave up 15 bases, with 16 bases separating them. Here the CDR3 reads CASGLAGIVFF. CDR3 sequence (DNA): TGTGCCAGCGGACTAGCGGGAATAGTGTTTTTT.

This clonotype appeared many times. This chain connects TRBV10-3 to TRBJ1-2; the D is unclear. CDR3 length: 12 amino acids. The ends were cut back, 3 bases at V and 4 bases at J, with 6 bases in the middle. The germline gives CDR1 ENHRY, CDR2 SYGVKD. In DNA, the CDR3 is TGTGCCATCAGTGATTACAGCTATGGCTACACCTTC. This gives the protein CAISDYSYGYTF.

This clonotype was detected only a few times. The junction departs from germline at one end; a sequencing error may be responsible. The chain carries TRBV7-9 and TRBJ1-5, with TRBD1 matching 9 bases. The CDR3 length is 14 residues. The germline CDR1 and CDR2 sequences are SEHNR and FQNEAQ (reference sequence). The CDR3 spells CASSRGQGFQPQHF. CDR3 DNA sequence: TGTGCCAGCTCACGGGGACAGGGTTTCCAGCCCCAACATTTT.

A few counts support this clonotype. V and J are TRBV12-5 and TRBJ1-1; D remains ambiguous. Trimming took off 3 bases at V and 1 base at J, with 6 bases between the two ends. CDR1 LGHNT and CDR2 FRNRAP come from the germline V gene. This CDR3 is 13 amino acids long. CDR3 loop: CASGLRPNTEAFF. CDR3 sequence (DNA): TGTGCTAGTGGTTTACGACCGAACACTGAAGCTTTCTTT.

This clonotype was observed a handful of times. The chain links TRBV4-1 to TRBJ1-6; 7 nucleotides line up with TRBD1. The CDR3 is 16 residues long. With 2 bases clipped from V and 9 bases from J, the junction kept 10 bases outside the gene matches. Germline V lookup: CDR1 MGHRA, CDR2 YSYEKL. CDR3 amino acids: CASSQPSTGLPSPLHF. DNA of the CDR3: TGCGCCAGCAGCCAACCGTCGACAGGGCTACCTTCACCCCTCCACTTT.

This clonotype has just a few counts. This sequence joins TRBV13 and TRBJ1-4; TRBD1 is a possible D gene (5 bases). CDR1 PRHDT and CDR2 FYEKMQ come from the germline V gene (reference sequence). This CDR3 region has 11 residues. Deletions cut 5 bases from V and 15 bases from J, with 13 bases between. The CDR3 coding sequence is TGTGCCAGCAGCCAAGCTGGGACGGTGTTTTTT. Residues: CASSQAGTVFF.

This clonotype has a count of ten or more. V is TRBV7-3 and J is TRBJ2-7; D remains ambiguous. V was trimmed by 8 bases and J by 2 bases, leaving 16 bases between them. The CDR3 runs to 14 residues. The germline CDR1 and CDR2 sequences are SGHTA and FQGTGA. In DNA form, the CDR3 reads TGTGCCAGCTCCCCCCAGGCTACAACCTACGAGCAGTACTTC. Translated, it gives CASSPQATTYEQYF.

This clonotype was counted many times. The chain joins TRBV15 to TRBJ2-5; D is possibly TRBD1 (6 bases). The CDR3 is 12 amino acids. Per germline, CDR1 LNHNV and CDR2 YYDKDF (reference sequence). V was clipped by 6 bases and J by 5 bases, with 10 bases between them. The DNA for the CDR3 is TGTGCCACCAGTCAGGGGCTGGAGACCCAGTACTTC. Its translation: CATSQGLETQYF.

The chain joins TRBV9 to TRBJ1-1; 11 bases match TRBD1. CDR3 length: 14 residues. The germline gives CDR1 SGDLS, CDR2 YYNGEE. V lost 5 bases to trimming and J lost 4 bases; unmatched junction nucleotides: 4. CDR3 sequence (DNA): TGTGCCAGCAGACGGACAGGGGGCGGCACTGAAGCTTTCTTT. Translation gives CASRRTGGGTEAFF.

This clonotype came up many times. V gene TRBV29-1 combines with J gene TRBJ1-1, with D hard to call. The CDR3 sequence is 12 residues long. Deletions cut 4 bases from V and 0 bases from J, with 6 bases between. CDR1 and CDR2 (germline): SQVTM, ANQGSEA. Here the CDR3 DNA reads TGCAGCGTTGGTAGTATGAACACTGAAGCTTTCTTT. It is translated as CSVGSMNTEAFF.

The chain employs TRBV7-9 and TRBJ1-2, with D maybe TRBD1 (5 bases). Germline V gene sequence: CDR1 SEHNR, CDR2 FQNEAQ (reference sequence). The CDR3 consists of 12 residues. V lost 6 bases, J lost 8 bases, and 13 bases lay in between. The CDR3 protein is CASRDQGGGYTF. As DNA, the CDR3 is TGTGCCAGCAGGGACCAGGGTGGGGGCTACACCTTC.

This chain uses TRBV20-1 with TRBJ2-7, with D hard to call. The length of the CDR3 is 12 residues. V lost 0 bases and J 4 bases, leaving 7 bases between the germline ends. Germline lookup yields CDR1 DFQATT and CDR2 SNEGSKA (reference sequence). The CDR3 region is CSAREDGYEQYF. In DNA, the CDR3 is TGCAGTGCTAGAGAGGACGGGTACGAGCAGTACTTC.

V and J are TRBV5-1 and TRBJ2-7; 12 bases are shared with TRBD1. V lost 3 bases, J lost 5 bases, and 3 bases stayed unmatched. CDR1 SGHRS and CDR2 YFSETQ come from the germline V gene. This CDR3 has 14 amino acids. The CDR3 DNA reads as TGCGCCAGCAGCTGGGACAGGGGGCGCGACGAGCAGTACTTC. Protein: CASSWDRGRDEQYF.

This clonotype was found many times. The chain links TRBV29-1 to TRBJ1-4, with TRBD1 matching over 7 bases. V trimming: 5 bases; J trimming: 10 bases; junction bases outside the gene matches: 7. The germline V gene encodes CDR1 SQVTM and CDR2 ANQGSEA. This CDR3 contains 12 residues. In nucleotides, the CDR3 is TGCAGCGTTCAGACAGGGTGGGGAAAACTGTTTTTT. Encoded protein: CSVQTGWGKLFF.

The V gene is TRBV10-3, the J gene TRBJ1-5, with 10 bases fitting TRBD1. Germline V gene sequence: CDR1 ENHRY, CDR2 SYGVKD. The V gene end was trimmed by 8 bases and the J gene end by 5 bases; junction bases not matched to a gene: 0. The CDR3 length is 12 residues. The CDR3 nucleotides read TGTGCCATCGGGACAGGGGATCAGCCCCAGCATTTT. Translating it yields CAIGTGDQPQHF.

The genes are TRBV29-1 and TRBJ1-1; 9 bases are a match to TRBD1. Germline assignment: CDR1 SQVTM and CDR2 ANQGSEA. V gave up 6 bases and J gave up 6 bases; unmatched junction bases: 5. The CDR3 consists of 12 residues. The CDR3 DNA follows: TGCAGCGTAGTGACAGGGGGATCTGAAGCTTTCTTT. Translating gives CSVVTGGSEAFF.

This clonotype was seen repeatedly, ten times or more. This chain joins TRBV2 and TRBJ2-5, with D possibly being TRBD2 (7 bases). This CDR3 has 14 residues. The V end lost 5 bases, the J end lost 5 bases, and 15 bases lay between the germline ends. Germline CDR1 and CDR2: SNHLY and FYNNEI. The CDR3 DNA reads TGTGCCAGCAGTCCACCCGGGGGGCATGAGACCCAGTACTTC. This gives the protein CASSPPGGHETQYF.

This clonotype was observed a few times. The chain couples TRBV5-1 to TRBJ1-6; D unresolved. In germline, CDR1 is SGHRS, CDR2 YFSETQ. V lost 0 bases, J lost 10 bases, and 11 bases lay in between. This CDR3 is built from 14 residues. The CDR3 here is CASSLDGESSPLHF. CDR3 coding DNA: TGCGCCAGCAGCTTGGACGGAGAATCATCACCCCTCCACTTT.

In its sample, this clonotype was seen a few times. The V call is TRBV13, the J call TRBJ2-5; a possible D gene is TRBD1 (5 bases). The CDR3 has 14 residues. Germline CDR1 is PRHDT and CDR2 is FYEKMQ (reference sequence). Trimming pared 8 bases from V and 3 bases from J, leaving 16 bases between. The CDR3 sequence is CASGKTATKETQYF. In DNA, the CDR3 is TGTGCCAGCGGCAAGACAGCAACAAAAGAGACCCAGTACTTC.

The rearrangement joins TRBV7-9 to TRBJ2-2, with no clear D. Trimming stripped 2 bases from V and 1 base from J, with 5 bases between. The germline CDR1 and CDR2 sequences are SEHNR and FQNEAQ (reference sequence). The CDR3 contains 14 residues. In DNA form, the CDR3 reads TGTGCCAGCAGCTTATTCCAGAACACCGGGGAGCTGTTTTTT. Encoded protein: CASSLFQNTGELFF.

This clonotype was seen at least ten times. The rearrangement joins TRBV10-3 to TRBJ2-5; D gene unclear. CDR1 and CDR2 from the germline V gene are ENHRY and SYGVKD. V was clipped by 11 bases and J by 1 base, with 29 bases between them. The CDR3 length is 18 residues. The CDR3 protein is CAVGVVSAGVVGQETQYF. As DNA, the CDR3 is TGTGCCGTTGGGGTCGTGTCAGCCGGCGTGGTGGGCCAAGAGACCCAGTACTTC.

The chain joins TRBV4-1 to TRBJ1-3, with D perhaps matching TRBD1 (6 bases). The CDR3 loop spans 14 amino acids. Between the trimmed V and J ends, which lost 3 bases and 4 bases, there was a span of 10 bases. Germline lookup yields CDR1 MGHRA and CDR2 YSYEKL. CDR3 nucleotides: TGCGCCAGCAGCCAGCAGGGGCCAGGAAACACCATATATTTT. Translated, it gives CASSQQGPGNTIYF.

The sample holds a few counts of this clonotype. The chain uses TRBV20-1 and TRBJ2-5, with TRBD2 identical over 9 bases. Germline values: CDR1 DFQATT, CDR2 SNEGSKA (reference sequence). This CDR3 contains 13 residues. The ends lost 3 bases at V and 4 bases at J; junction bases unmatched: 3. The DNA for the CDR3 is TGCAGTGCTAGCCGACTAGCGGTAGAGACCCAGTACTTC. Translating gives CSASRLAVETQYF.

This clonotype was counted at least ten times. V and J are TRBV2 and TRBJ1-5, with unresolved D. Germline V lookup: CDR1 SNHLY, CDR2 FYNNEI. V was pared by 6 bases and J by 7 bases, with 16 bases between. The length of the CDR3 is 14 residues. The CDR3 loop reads CASSLGTGGQPQHF. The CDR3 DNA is TGTGCCAGCAGCTTAGGAACGGGAGGCCAGCCCCAGCATTTT.

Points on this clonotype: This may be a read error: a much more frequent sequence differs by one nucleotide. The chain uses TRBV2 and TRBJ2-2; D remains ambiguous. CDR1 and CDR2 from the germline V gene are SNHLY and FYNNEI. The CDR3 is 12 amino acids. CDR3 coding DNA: TGTGCCACCAGTCCTGGACCCGGGGAGCTGTTTTTT. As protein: CATSPGPGELFF.

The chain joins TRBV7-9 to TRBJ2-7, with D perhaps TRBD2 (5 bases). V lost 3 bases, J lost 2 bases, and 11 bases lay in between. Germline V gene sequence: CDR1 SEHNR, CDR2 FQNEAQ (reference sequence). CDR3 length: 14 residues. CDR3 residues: CASSLEARPYEQYF. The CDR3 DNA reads TGTGCCAGCAGCTTGGAGGCACGGCCCTACGAGCAGTACTTC.